This TCR beta chain was documented in a study of cytomegalovirus exposure and HLA in healthy donors. Across the study: Earlier findings included about 120 million unique TCR beta sequences obtained from 150 million to 200 million T cells. Study-level results: A likely sequencing artifact accounted for one observed cluster of highly shared sequence variants.

The PCR was carried out with 60 Vbeta primers and 13 Jbeta primers. Some clones are missing from TCRdb's copy, which holds only in-frame ones; the method was immunoSEQ multiplex PCR. The table records roughly 70,000 clones, around 70% of them present only once. About this clone itself: What it binds is not known.

CDR3 length equals 13 residues. CDR1 and CDR2 from the germline V gene are SGHAT and FQNNGV. With 5 bases clipped from V and 5 bases from J, the junction kept 2 bases outside the gene matches. Sequenced material: PBMCs. The sequence was collected from a human donor in good health. The rearrangement joins TRBV11-2 to TRBJ2-5; the match to TRBD2 covers 10 bases. CDR3 in amino acids: CASSPGLAETQYF. CDR3 bases: TGTGCCAGCAGCCCGGGACTAGCGGAGACCCAGTACTTC.